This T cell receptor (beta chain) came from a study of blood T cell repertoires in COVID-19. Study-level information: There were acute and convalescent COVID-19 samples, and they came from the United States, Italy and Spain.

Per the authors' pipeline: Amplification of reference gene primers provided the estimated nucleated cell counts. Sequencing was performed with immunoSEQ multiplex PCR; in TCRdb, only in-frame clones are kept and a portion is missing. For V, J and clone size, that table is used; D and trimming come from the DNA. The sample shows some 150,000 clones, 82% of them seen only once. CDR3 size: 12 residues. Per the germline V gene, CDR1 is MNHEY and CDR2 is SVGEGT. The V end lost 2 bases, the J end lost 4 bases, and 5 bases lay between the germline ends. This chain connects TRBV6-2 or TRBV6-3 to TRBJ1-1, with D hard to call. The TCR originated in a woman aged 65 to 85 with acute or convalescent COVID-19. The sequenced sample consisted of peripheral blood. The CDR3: CASSYHSTEAFF. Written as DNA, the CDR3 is TGTGCCAGCAGTTACCACAGCACTGAAGCTTTCTTT.